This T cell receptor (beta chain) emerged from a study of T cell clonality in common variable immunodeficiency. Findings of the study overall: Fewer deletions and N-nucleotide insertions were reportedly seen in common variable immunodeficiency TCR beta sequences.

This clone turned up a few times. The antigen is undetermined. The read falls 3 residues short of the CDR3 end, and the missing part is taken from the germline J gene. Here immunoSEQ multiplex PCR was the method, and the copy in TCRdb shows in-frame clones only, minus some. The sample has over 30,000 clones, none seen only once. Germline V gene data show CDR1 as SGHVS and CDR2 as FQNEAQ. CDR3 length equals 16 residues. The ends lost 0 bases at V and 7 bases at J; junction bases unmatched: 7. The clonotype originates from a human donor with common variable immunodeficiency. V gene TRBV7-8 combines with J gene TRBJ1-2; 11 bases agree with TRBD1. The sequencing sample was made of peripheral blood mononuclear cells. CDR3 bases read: TGTGCCAGCAGCTTAGCGGTGGGACAGGGGGGCGGTGGC. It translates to CASSLAVGQGGGG. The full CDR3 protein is CASSLAVGQGGGGYTF.